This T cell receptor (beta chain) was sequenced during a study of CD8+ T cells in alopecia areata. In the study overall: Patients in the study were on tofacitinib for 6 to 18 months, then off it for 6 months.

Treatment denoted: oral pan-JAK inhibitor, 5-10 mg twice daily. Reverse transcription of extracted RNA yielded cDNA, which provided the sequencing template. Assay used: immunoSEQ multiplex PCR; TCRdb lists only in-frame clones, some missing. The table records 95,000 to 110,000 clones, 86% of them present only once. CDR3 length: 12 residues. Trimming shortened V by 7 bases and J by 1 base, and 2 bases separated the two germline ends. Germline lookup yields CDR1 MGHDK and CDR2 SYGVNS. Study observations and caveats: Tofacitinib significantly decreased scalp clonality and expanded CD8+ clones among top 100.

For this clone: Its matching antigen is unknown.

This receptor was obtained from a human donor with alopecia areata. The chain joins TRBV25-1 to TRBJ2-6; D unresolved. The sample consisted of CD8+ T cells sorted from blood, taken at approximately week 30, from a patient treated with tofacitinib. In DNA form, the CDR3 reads TGTGCCAGCATTTCTGGGGCCAACGTCCTGACTTTC. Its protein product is CASISGANVLTF. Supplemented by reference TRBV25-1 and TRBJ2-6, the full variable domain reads EADIYQTPRYLVIGTGKKITLECSQTMGHDKMYWYQQDPGMELHLIHYSYGVNSTEKGDLSSESTVSRIRTEHFPLTLESARPSHTSQYLCASISGANVLTFGAGSRLTVL.